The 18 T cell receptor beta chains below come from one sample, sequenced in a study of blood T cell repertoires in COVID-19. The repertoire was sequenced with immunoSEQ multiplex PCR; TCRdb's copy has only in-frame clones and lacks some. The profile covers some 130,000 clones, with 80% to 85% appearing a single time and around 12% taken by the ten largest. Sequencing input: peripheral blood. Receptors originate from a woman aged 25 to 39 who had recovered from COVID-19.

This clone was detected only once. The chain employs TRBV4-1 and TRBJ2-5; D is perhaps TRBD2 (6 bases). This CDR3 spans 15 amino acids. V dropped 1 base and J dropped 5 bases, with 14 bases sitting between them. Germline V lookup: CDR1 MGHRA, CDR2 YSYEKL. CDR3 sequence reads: CASSQVQAGIETQYF. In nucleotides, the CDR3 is TGCGCCAGCAGCCAAGTTCAGGCGGGGATCGAGACCCAGTACTTC.

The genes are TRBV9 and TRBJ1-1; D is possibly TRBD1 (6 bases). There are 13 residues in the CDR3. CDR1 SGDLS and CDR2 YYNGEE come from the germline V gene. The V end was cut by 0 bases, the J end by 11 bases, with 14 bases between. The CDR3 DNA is TGTGCCAGCAGCGTAGGGGAGGGACAAATCGCTTTCTTT. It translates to CASSVGEGQIAFF.

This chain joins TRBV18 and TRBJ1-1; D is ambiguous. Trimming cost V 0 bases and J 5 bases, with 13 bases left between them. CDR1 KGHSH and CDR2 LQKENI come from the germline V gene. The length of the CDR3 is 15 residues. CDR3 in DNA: TGTGCCAGCTCACCACCTGCCGGGCGGGAGACTGAAGCTTTCTTT. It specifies CASSPPAGRETEAFF.

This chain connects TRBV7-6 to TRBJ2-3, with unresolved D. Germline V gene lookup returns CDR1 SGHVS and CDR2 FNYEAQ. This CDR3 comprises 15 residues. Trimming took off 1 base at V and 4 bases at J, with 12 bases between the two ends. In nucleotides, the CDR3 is TGTGCCAGCAGCTTAGTTCCGCGTAGCCCAGATACGCAGTATTTT. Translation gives CASSLVPRSPDTQYF.

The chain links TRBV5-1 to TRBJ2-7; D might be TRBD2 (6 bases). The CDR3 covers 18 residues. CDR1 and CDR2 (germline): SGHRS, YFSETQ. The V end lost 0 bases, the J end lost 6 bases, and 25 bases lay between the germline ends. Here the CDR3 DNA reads TGCGCCAGCAGCTTGGGTAACTACAAGCTTGGGGGGTCGTCCGAGCAGTACTTC. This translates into CASSLGNYKLGGSSEQYF.

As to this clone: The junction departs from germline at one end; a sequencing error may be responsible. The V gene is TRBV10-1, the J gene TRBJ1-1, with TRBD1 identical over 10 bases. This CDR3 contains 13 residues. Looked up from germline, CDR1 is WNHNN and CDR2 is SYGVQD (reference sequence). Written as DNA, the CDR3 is TGCGCCAGCAGTGAGCCGGGACAGGGGCTGATGTCGTTT. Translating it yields CASSEPGQGLMSF.

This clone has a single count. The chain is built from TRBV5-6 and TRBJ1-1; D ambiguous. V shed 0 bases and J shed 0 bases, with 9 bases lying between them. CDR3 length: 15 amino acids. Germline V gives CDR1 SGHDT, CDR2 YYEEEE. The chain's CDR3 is CASSLAADLNTEAFF. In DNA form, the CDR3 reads TGTGCCAGCAGCTTGGCCGCAGATTTGAACACTGAAGCTTTCTTT.

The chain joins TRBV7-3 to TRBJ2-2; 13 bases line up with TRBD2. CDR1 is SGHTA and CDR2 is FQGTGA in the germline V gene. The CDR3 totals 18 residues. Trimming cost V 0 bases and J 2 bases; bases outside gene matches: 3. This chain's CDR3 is CASSLTGLAGDNTGELFF. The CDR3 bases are TGTGCCAGCAGCTTAACCGGACTAGCGGGAGACAACACCGGGGAGCTGTTTTTT.

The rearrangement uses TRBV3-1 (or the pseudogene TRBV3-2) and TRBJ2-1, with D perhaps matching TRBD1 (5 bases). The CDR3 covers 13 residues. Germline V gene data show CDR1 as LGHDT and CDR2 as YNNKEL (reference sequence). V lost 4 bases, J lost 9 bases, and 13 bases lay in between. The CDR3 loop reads CASSRQSSSEQFF. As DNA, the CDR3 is TGTGCCAGCAGCCGACAGAGTTCCAGTGAGCAGTTCTTC.

CDR3 protein: CASSDQGTNQPQHF. For the CDR3, the DNA is TGTGCCAGCAGTGATCAGGGGACAAATCAGCCCCAGCATTTT. The chain carries TRBV2 and TRBJ1-5; tentative D call: TRBD1 (6 bases). Between the trimmed V and J ends, which lost 3 bases and 4 bases, there was a span of 10 bases. There are 14 residues in the CDR3. Germline V gene data show CDR1 as SNHLY and CDR2 as FYNNEI.

The CDR3: CASSPEWAGGFTEQFF. The CDR3 DNA sequence: TGTGCCAGCAGCCCCGAATGGGCGGGAGGCTTTACTGAGCAGTTCTTC. The chain employs TRBV27 and TRBJ2-1; 8 bases are shared with TRBD2. In germline, CDR1 is MNHEY, CDR2 SMNVEV (reference sequence). This CDR3 has 16 residues. V trimming: 6 bases; J trimming: 9 bases; junction bases outside the gene matches: 16.

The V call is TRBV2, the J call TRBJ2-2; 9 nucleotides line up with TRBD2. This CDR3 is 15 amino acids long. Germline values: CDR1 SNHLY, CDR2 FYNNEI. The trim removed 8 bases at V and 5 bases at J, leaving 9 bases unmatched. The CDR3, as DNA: TGTGCCAGCCATTTAGCGGGAGTAGGGACCGGGGAGCTGTTTTTT. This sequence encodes CASHLAGVGTGELFF.

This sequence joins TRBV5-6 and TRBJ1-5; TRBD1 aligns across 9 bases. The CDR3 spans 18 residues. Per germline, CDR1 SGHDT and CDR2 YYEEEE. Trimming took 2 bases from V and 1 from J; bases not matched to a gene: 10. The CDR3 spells CASSLKQGAFRSNQPQHF. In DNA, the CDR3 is TGTGCCAGCAGCTTAAAACAGGGGGCCTTTAGGAGCAATCAGCCCCAGCATTTT.

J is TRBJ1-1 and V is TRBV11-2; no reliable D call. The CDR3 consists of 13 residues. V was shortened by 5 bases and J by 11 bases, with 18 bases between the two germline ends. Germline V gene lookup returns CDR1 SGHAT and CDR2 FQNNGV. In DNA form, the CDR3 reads TGTGCCAGCAGCCAAAGCGGCCCGGCGGGGGCTTTCTTT. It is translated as CASSQSGPAGAFF.

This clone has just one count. The CDR3 protein is CASSQDMSNTEAFF. CDR3 in DNA: TGCGCCAGCAGCCAGGACATGTCGAACACTGAAGCTTTCTTT. The chain recombines TRBV10-1 with TRBJ1-1; D is possibly TRBD1 (5 bases). Trimming removed 6 bases from V and 1 base from J, with 12 bases in between. Germline V gene lookup returns CDR1 WNHNN and CDR2 SYGVQD (reference sequence). This CDR3 is 14 amino acids long.

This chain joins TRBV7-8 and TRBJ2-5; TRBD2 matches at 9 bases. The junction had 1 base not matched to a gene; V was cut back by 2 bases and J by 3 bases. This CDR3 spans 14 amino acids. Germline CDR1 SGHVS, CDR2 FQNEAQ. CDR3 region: CASSLSSGKETQYF. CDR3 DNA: TGTGCCAGCAGCTTATCTAGCGGGAAAGAGACCCAGTACTTC. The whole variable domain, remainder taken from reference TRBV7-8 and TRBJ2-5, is GAGVSQSPRYKVAKRGQDVALRCDPISGHVSLFWYQQALGQGPEFLTYFQNEAQLDKSGLPSDRFFAERPEGSVSTLKIQRTQQEDSAVYLCASSLSSGKETQYFGPGTRLLVL.

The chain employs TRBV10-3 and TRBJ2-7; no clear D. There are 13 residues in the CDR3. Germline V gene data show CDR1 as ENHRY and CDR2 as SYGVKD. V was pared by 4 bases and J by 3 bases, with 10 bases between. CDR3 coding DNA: TGTGCCATCAGTGCTCACACAGTCTACGAGCAGTACTTC. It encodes CAISAHTVYEQYF.

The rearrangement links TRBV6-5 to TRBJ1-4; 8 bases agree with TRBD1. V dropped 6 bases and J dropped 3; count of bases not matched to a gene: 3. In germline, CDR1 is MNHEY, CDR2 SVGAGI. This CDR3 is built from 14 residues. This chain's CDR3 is CASRQGGPNEKLFF. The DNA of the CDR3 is TGTGCCAGCAGACAGGGGGGTCCTAATGAAAAACTGTTTTTT.